This T cell receptor (beta chain) was identified during a study of blood T cell repertoires in COVID-19. The wider study: Samples came from the United States, Italy and Spain, spanning acute and convalescent COVID-19. From T cells, B-cell-depleted T cells, or PBMCs came the material, which was cDNA or gDNA.

The CDR3 has 16 residues. Looked up from germline, CDR1 is SGHVS and CDR2 is FNYEAQ. The V gene end was trimmed by 0 bases and the J gene end by 2 bases; junction bases not matched to a gene: 6. Study processing details: Reference gene primers were amplified, and this amplification served to estimate nucleated cell counts. Method: immunoSEQ multiplex PCR; TCRdb's copy keeps in-frame clones and lacks some. V and J calls plus clone size are reproduced from that table; the DNA served to infer D and trimming. The table has some 53,000 clones, about 90% seen once. The TCR sequence derives from a human donor with active COVID-19. The donor label of this sample is uncertain. The chain uses TRBV7-6 and TRBJ1-2; 7 bases are a match to TRBD1. The sequencing sample was made of peripheral blood. DNA for the CDR3: TGTGCCAGCAGCTTAGCGCGAGGGGGCGTCAACTATGGCTACACCTTC. It codes for CASSLARGGVNYGYTF.